Following are 25 T cell receptor beta chains from one sample sequenced in a study of tumor-infiltrating lymphocytes in primary liver carcinoma. The authors took blood RNA from unsorted whole blood and also extracted germline DNA. Total RNA (roughly 530 ng) served as template for TCR beta cDNA synthesis primed by a constant-region primer. TCR beta libraries came from three nested multiplex PCR rounds using slightly modified ARM-PCR. Amplification in the first two PCR rounds was performed using TRBV1-TRBV30 forward primers and a C-beta reverse primer for 10 cycles each. TCRdb called the multiplex PCR reads again in MiXCR, with one record for every CDR3 protein. The sample lists 330,000 or so distinct CDR3 sequences; 65% were seen once. Sequencing was done on a sample of peripheral blood. The source of these receptors is a man in his forties or fifties with primary liver carcinoma and hepatitis B virus infection.

To note about this clonotype: One junction end does not reproduce the germline sequence, and a read error may be involved. V and J are TRBV11-2 and TRBJ2-2; D not certain. Germline assignment: CDR1 SGHAT and CDR2 FQNNGV. The CDR3 totals 15 residues. The CDR3 protein is CTSSFRQSNTRELFF. Here the CDR3 DNA reads TGTACCAGCAGCTTTAGGCAATCGAACACCCGGGAGCTGTTTTTT.

This clonotype was found many times. The chain links TRBV11-3 to TRBJ2-1, with D possibly TRBD1 on 6 matching bases. Trimming took off 1 base at V and 6 bases at J, with 7 bases between the two ends. The CDR3 is 13 amino acids. Germline V gives CDR1 SGHNT, CDR2 YENEEA. CDR3 sequence (DNA): TGTGCCAGCAGCTTAGCAGGGGCCAATGAGCAGTTCTTC. This translates into CASSLAGANEQFF.

The chain has TRBV25-1 and TRBJ1-2; no reliable D call. V lost 1 base and J lost 3, with 15 bases in between. This CDR3 region has 16 residues. CDR1 is MGHDK and CDR2 is SYGVNS in the germline V gene. The CDR3, as DNA: TGTGCCAGCAGTGAATGGAGGGTGGGCGACGACTATGGCTACACCTTC. Amino acids: CASSEWRVGDDYGYTF.

This clonotype has a count of ten or more. The chain recombines TRBV6-5 with TRBJ2-1, with TRBD2 identical over 14 bases. The CDR3 extends over 14 amino acids. From germline, CDR1 is MNHEY and CDR2 SVGAGI. With V trimmed by 11 bases and J by 10 bases, 10 bases remained unmatched. CDR3 in amino acids: CAVSGLAGDREQFF. CDR3 nucleotide sequence: TGTGCCGTATCGGGACTAGCGGGAGATCGAGAGCAGTTCTTC.

This clonotype appeared a few times. One end of the junction does not line up with germline, which may come from a read error. The CDR3 DNA reads as TGCGCCAGCAGCTTGGGGCCCGGACAGGGGGAGACCTTC. Residues: CASSLGPGQGETF. The chain employs TRBV5-1 and TRBJ2-4; 10 nucleotides line up with TRBD1. From germline, CDR1 is SGHRS and CDR2 YFSETQ. CDR3 length: 13 amino acids.

A note on this clonotype: A much larger clone differs by one base, so this may be a read error. V gene TRBV6-1 combines with J gene TRBJ2-4; possible D gene TRBD1, 6 bases. CDR3 size: 15 residues. The V gene's germline CDR1 is MNHNS and CDR2 SASEGT. The CDR3 sequence is CVTHRTAIAKNIQYF. For the CDR3, the DNA is TGTGTCACCCACCGGACAGCGATAGCCAAAAACATTCAGTACTTC.

Comment on this clonotype: Mismatch with germline at one junction end may stem from a read error. This chain uses TRBV29-1 with TRBJ1-2; 9 nucleotides align to TRBD1. The V gene's germline CDR1 is SQVTM and CDR2 ANQGSEA. The CDR3 length is 15 residues. The CDR3 DNA follows: TGCAGCGTTGAAAGTTTGGGGACAGGGCGCCATGGCTACGCCTTC. Its protein product is CSVESLGTGRHGYAF. Full variable domain (missing parts from reference TRBV29-1 and TRBJ1-2): SAVISQKPSRDICQRGTSLTIQCQVDSQVTMMFWYRQQPGQSLTLIATANQGSEATYESGFVIDKFPISRPNLTFSTLTVSNMSPEDSSIYLCSVESLGTGRHGYAFGSGTRLTVV.

Points on this clonotype: One junction end does not reproduce the germline sequence, and a read error may be involved. The V call is TRBV30, the J call TRBJ1-1, with D maybe TRBD1 (6 bases). This CDR3 is 17 amino acids long. Germline V gene data show CDR1 as GTSNPN and CDR2 as SVGIG (reference sequence). CDR3 sequence: CAWSWAGDTLMNAEAFF. The CDR3 nucleotides are TGTGCCTGGAGTTGGGCGGGGGACACCCTCATGAACGCTGAAGCTTTCTTT.

Details on this clonotype: The junction departs from germline at one end; a sequencing error may be responsible. The chain recombines TRBV6-5 with TRBJ2-2; D is possibly TRBD2 (5 bases). This CDR3 has 16 amino acids. Germline-derived CDR1 and CDR2 are MNHEY and SVGAGI. The CDR3 reads CASSYSWVLNTGELLF. CDR3 DNA sequence: TGTGCCAGCAGTTACTCGTGGGTTTTAAACACCGGGGAGCTGTTATTT.

In this sample, this clonotype turned up a few times. The chain carries TRBV7-8 and TRBJ2-3, with D unresolved. The V end was cut by 2 bases, the J end by 5 bases, with 20 bases between. Germline assignment: CDR1 SGHVS and CDR2 FQNEAQ. The CDR3 length is 17 residues. The CDR3 spells CASSLNDVDLRGDTQYF. Written as DNA, the CDR3 is TGTGCCAGCAGCTTAAATGATGTAGACCTTCGAGGAGATACGCAGTATTTT.

The sample holds many counts of this clonotype. This chain joins TRBV4-1 and TRBJ2-1; TRBD1 matches 12 bases. V was pared by 3 bases and J by 5 bases, with 2 bases of the junction left unmatched. Looked up from germline, CDR1 is MGHRA and CDR2 is YSYEKL. This CDR3 contains 15 residues. CDR3 DNA sequence: TGCGCCAGCAGCCAGGGGACAGGGGGCAACAATGAGCAGTTCTTC. Residues: CASSQGTGGNNEQFF.

This chain uses TRBV11-2 with TRBJ2-1; no definite D call. CDR3 length equals 13 residues. The V end lost 5 bases, the J end lost 15 bases, and 20 bases lay between the germline ends. Germline lookup yields CDR1 SGHAT and CDR2 FQNNGV. Written as DNA, the CDR3 is TGTGCCAGCAGCCCGACGGAGAAAAATGAGAGGTTCTTC. Protein product: CASSPTEKNERFF.

Turning to this clonotype: This sequence may be a read error, since a much larger clone differs from it by one base. This rearrangement joins TRBV4-2 to TRBJ2-3; TRBD2 is a possible D gene (5 bases). V shed 1 base and J shed 4 bases, with 12 bases lying between them. The germline CDR1 and CDR2 sequences are LGHNA and YNFKEQ. The CDR3 runs 15 residues. The CDR3 region has the DNA TGTGCCAGCAGCCAAGTCCGGAGGAGCGCAGATACGCAGTATTTT. The encoded protein is CASSQVRRSADTQYF.

Note on this clonotype: Since a much larger clone is just one base distant, this may be a read error. This chain links TRBV4-1 with TRBJ2-1, with 8 bases matching TRBD2. This CDR3 has 16 residues. Germline lookup yields CDR1 MGHRA and CDR2 YSYEKL. The V and J ends lost 5 bases and 8 bases, in that order; junction bases with no gene match: 14. CDR3 region: CASSTRRSGSYYEQFF. CDR3 coding DNA: TGCGCCAGCAGCACCCGACGAAGCGGGAGTTACTATGAGCAGTTCTTC.

In its sample, this clonotype was seen once. The rearrangement joins TRBV11-2 to TRBJ2-5; D not resolved. Germline loops: CDR1 SGHAT, CDR2 FQNNGV. The ends were cut back, 9 bases at V and 2 bases at J, with 13 bases in the middle. This CDR3 has 13 residues. In DNA form, the CDR3 reads TGTGCCAGTACCTTATGGGTTCAAGAGACCCAGTACTTC. Residues: CASTLWVQETQYF.

This chain joins TRBV6-5 and TRBJ2-2; 7 nucleotides agree with TRBD2. The CDR3 runs to 17 residues. Trimming removed 0 bases from V and 6 bases from J; junction bases left unmatched: 10. Germline CDR1 MNHEY, CDR2 SVGAGI. The CDR3 is CASSYSTVAGGAGELFF. The CDR3, as DNA: TGTGCCAGCAGTTACTCGACAGTGGCTGGGGGGGCCGGGGAGCTGTTTTTT.

A word on this clonotype: This likely comes from a read error, as the CDR3 has no conserved phenylalanine or tryptophan at its end. The chain employs TRBV5-4 and TRBJ2-5, with D maybe TRBD1 (6 bases). The V end lost 4 bases, the J end lost 3 bases, and 13 bases lay between the germline ends. In germline, CDR1 is SGHNT, CDR2 YYREEE (reference sequence). This CDR3 is 14 amino acids long. The CDR3 DNA follows: TGTGCCAGCAGCCAACAGGGTCCTGAAGAGACCCAGTACTCC. It specifies CASSQQGPEETQYS.

This clonotype appeared a few times. This chain links TRBV28 with TRBJ2-5; maybe TRBD2 (6 bases). The V end was cut by 5 bases, the J end by 2 bases, with 15 bases between. The CDR3 loop spans 15 amino acids. Germline CDR1 reads MDHEN; CDR2 reads SYDVKM. The CDR3, as DNA: TGTGCCAGCAGTATAAACAGTCGGGGGCAAGAGACCCAGTACTTC. Its translation: CASSINSRGQETQYF.

This clonotype was seen at least ten times. The V and J genes are TRBV6-2 or TRBV6-3 and TRBJ2-6, with unresolved D. Germline V gene data show CDR1 as MNHEY and CDR2 as SVGEGT. CDR3 size: 13 residues. Trimming took off 6 bases at V and 0 bases at J, with 3 bases between the two ends. The CDR3 DNA reads TGTGCCAGCAGGGCCTCTGGGGCCAACGTCCTGACTTTC. Its protein is CASRASGANVLTF.

This sequence joins TRBV6-2 or TRBV6-3 and TRBJ1-6, with TRBD1 as a possible D gene (5 bases). V was clipped by 5 bases and J by 5 bases, with 13 bases between them. Germline-derived CDR1 and CDR2 are MNHEY and SVGEGT. The CDR3 runs 15 residues. The CDR3: CASSLTAGDNSPLHF. The DNA of the CDR3 is TGTGCCAGCAGTCTGACAGCGGGCGATAATTCACCCCTCCACTTT.

The chain couples TRBV28 to TRBJ2-2; TRBD1 matches at 8 bases. The CDR3 is 16 residues long. From germline, CDR1 is MDHEN and CDR2 SYDVKM. Unmatched junction bases numbered 8, after V lost 3 bases and J lost 5 bases. The CDR3 DNA is TGTGCCAGCAGTTTGGTCACAGGGGGTAGGACCGGGGAGCTGTTTTTT. Amino acids: CASSLVTGGRTGELFF.

Comment on this clonotype: Given a much more abundant clone one base away, this may be a read error. The rearrangement uses TRBV10-3 and TRBJ2-7; tentative D call: TRBD2 (6 bases). This CDR3 is built from 15 residues. The V end lost 5 bases, the J end lost 5 bases, and 19 bases lay between the germline ends. From germline, CDR1 is ENHRY and CDR2 SYGVKD. CDR3 amino acids: CAISSPSARANEQYF. As DNA, the CDR3 is TGTGCCATCAGTTCGCCTAGCGCGAGGGCCAACGAGCAGTACTTC.

Notes on this clonotype: One end of the junction does not line up with germline, which may come from a read error. J is TRBJ2-2 and V is TRBV11-2; D is ambiguous. The CDR3 runs to 14 residues. CDR1 SGHAT and CDR2 FQNNGV come from the germline V gene. The CDR3 DNA is TGTGCCAACAGCTTAAATCCACAAACCGGGGAGCTGTTTTTT. Its protein is CANSLNPQTGELFF. Variable domain in full (rest from reference TRBV11-2 and TRBJ2-2): EAGVAQSPRYKIIEKRQSVAFWCNPISGHATLYWYQQILGQGPKLLIQFQNNGVVDDSQLPKDRFSAERLKGVDSTLKIQPAKLEDSAVYLCANSLNPQTGELFFGEGSRLTVL.

Concerning this clonotype itself: At one end the junction does not follow the germline gene, possibly because of a read error. The chain uses TRBV6-2 or TRBV6-3 and TRBJ1-5, with 9 positions matching TRBD1. CDR1 and CDR2 from the germline V gene are MNHEY and SVGEGT. The CDR3 runs to 15 residues. Here the CDR3 DNA reads TGTACCAGCAGCAGGGACAGGGTATTTCATCAGCCCCAGCATTTT. Its translation: CTSSRDRVFHQPQHF.

Ten or more counts support this clonotype. The rearrangement uses TRBV11-2 and TRBJ1-5, with D maybe TRBD1 (6 bases). The CDR3 contains 15 residues. Germline CDR1 SGHAT, CDR2 FQNNGV. Trimming cost V 0 bases and J 6 bases, with 12 bases left between them. CDR3 sequence reads: CASSLDGGGGQPQHF. The CDR3 DNA reads TGTGCCAGCAGCTTAGATGGAGGGGGAGGTCAGCCCCAGCATTTT.